This TCR beta chain was documented in a study of early T cells in non-severe SARS-CoV-2 infection. Study-wide background: Sequencing targeted bulk RNA from unsorted whole blood, leaving chains unpaired.

Individual cDNA molecules were tagged with unique molecular identifiers, the study reported. TCRdb fed the 5' RACE reads into MiXCR, producing one record per CDR3 protein. The sample carries 90,000 to 130,000 distinct CDR3 sequences, around 10% recorded once. Study-level points and caveats: VDJdb matching skewed toward anti-spike CD8 responses, missing private and CD4 specificities.

CDR3 length equals 14 residues. The germline gives CDR1 KGHSH, CDR2 LQKENI. V gave up 4 bases and J gave up 0 bases; unmatched junction bases: 2. In this sample, this clonotype turned up many times. The antigen is not known. The clonotype comes from an adult who was a healthcare worker with PCR-confirmed SARS-CoV-2 infection or an uninfected control (not recorded which). Input material: whole blood. V usage is TRBV18 and J usage is TRBJ2-7; 8 nucleotides agree with TRBD2. The CDR3 loop is CASSQSGGSYEQYF. The DNA for the CDR3 is TGTGCCAGCTCACAAAGCGGGGGCTCCTACGAGCAGTACTTC.